This T cell receptor (beta chain) was identified in a study of T cell responses to AZD1222 COVID-19 vaccine. Overall study findings and caveats: Baseline serostatus was positive in only a handful of AZD1222 recipients. Spike-specific TCR breadth and depth rose after two AZD1222 doses.

This clone was detected once. Its antigen is not known. Libraries were prepared by immunoSEQ multiplex PCR; TCRdb keeps only in-frame clonotypes and omits some of them. The sample records around 120,000 clones, about nine tenths being singletons. Germline assignment: CDR1 ENHRY and CDR2 SYGVKD. Trimming stripped 0 bases from V and 2 bases from J, with 2 bases between. This CDR3 is built from 13 residues. This receptor was identified in an adult in good health. Sequencing was performed on peripheral blood, taken on day 0 of AZD1222 vaccination. This rearrangement joins TRBV10-3 to TRBJ2-1; D ambiguous. CDR3 residues: CAISESAYNEQFF. In DNA form, the CDR3 reads TGTGCCATCAGTGAGTCGGCCTACAATGAGCAGTTCTTC.